The rows below give T cell receptor beta chains drawn from one sample of a study of tumor and adjacent non-tumor tissue in lung cancer. TCRdb re-called the multiplex PCR reads with MiXCR, one entry per CDR3 protein. The sample includes tens of thousands of distinct CDR3 sequences, approximately 77% of them seen just once. The sample consisted of lung tumor tissue. These receptors were obtained from a middle-aged woman with non-small cell lung cancer. Each CDR3 is given with its conserved first and last residue. D genes are given only for firm matches. A clone size is listed for some rows: how often the clone was seen (once, few, many), or a class if it is expanded.

V	J	length	size	D	CDR3	DNA
TRBV6-5	TRBJ2-7	16	NA	TRBD1	CTSSSYRTGGSYEQYF	TGTACCAGCAGTTCCTATAGGACAGGGGGATCCTACGAGCAGTACTTC
TRBV11-2	TRBJ1-6	15	NA	NA	CASSLASGNTPPLHF	TGTGCCAGCAGCTTAGCCTCCGGGAATACTCCACCCCTCCACTTT
TRBV4-1	TRBJ2-1	14	NA	TRBD1	CASTTTGWGNELFF	TGCGCCAGCACCACGACAGGGTGGGGTAATGAGCTGTTCTTC
TRBV5-6	TRBJ1-5	16	NA	NA	CASSHLRQAFNQPQHF	TGTGCCAGTAGCCATTTGAGACAGGCCTTCAATCAGCCCCAGCATTTT
TRBV11-2	TRBJ1-5	13	NA	NA	CACSLESLKPQHF	TGTGCCTGCAGCTTAGAGTCCCTGAAGCCCCAGCATTTT
TRBV11-3	TRBJ2-5	14	NA	NA	CASSLRDGEETQNF	TGTGCCAGCAGCCTTCGGGACGGAGAAGAAACCCAGAACTTC
TRBV11-2	TRBJ2-1	15	once	NA	CASSLGVASYNEEFF	TGTGCCAGCAGCCTTGGCGTAGCCTCATACAATGAGGAGTTCTTC
TRBV6-5	TRBJ2-3	14	NA	NA	CASSYTTSTDMQYF	TGTGCCAGTAGTTACACAACTAGCACAGATATGCAGTATTTT
TRBV12-3/TRBV12-4	TRBJ1-2	14	NA	NA	CASSLGRAQRAYTF	TGTGCCAGCAGTCTGGGCAGGGCCCAGCGTGCCTACACCTTC
TRBV5-1	TRBJ1-1	16	NA	NA	CASSSGFGSRNNEAFF	TGCGCCAGCAGCAGTGGCTTCGGGTCCCGTAACAATGAAGCTTTCTTT
TRBV11-3	TRBJ1-6	15	NA	NA	CASNLRGAGNSSIHF	TGTGCCAGCAACTTACGTGGGGCCGGTAATTCATCCATCCACTTT
TRBV25-1	TRBJ1-1	13	few	NA	CATRPGGALEAFF	TGTGCCACCCGACCGGGGGGCGCATTGGAAGCTTTCTTT
TRBV6-1	TRBJ2-2	13	NA	NA	CTIRHRAGGELFF	TGTACCATCAGGCACAGGGCGGGCGGGGAGCTGTTTTTT
TRBV11-2	TRBJ2-1	15	NA	TRBD2	CVSSFSASGYNEHFF	TGTGTCAGCAGCTTTTCGGCTAGCGGATACAATGAGCACTTCTTC
TRBV28	TRBJ1-4	12	NA	NA	CASNFENEKLFF	TGTGCCAGCAATTTTGAGAATGAAAAACTGTTTTTT
TRBV30	TRBJ2-5	15	NA	NA	CAWNPYELHRGTRYF	TGTGCCTGGAACCCATATGAACTTCATAGGGGGACCCGGTACTTC
TRBV20-1	TRBJ2-4	14	NA	NA	CSAPSGDAKNIQYF	TGCAGTGCCCCCTCAGGGGACGCCAAAAACATTCAGTACTTC
TRBV6-1	TRBJ2-3	15	once	TRBD1	CTSSGPAGGPDTQYF	TGTACCAGCAGTGGACCAGCAGGGGGCCCAGATACGCAGTATTTT
TRBV5-1	TRBJ1-4	15	NA	NA	CASSSVGHLSEKLFF	TGCGCCAGCAGCTCGGTCGGCCATCTGAGTGAAAAACTGTTTTTT
TRBV29-1	TRBJ1-3	11	NA	NA	CSVHSGNTIHF	TGCAGCGTTCACTCTGGAAACACCATACATTTT
TRBV11-3	TRBJ1-4	15	medium-sized	NA	CASSLDRAANEKLFF	TGTGCCAGCAGCTTAGATCGGGCAGCAAATGAAAAACTGTTTTTT
TRBV12-3/TRBV12-4	TRBJ1-5	14	NA	NA	CSSSFLGLSQPQHF	TGTAGCAGCAGTTTCCTAGGCCTCAGTCAGCCCCAGCATTTT
TRBV5-4	TRBJ2-1	14	NA	NA	CANSSGTWINEQFF	TGTGCCAATAGTTCCGGGACATGGATCAATGAGCAGTTCTTC
TRBV28	TRBJ2-7	14	NA	TRBD2	CASCFERGAYEQYF	TGTGCCAGCTGTTTTGAGCGGGGAGCCTACGAGCAGTACTTC
TRBV5-4	TRBJ2-3	18	many	TRBD2	CASSLKVSQTSGTDTQYF	TGTGCCAGCAGCTTGAAGGTCAGCCAGACTAGCGGAACAGATACGCAGTATTTT
TRBV29-1	TRBJ2-1	17	NA	TRBD2	CSVGGEAGGPVCNEQFF	TGCAGCGTGGGGGGGGAAGCGGGAGGGCCCGTCTGCAATGAACAGTTCTTC
TRBV20-1	TRBJ2-5	12	many	NA	CSARPVGETQYF	TGCAGTGCTAGACCTGTCGGAGAGACCCAGTACTTC
TRBV5-4	TRBJ2-3	14	NA	TRBD1	CVSSLGQGVDTQYF	TGTGTCAGCAGCTTGGGACAGGGGGTTGATACGCAGTATTTT
TRBV6-6	TRBJ2-6	18	NA	NA	CASKEWEALGSGANFLTF	TGTGCCAGCAAGGAGTGGGAGGCACTAGGCTCTGGGGCCAACTTCCTGACTTTC
TRBV29-1	TRBJ2-3	17	NA	NA	CNVVWGGRFFSTDTQYF	TGCAACGTTGTATGGGGGGGGCGATTTTTTTCCACAGATACGCAGTATTTT
TRBV10-2	TRBJ2-5	13	NA	TRBD2	CTSTPSGWETRYF	TGCACCAGCACGCCTAGCGGGTGGGAGACCCGGTACTTC
TRBV29-1	TRBJ1-2	14	NA	NA	CTVEGGGQFTGYTF	TGCACCGTTGAGGGTGGAGGACAGTTTACTGGCTACACCTTC
TRBV5-6	TRBJ2-7	17	NA	TRBD1	CASSVWGRGQASYDQCF	TGTGCCAGCAGCGTATGGGGCCGAGGACAGGCCTCCTACGATCAGTGCTTC
TRBV6-2/TRBV6-3	TRBJ2-7	14	medium-sized	NA	CASTTPGSQDEQYF	TGTGCCAGCACCACACCGGGGAGTCAGGACGAGCAGTACTTC
TRBV11-1	TRBJ2-2	15	NA	TRBD1	CVSSKRDRGPGELFF	TGTGTCAGCAGCAAAAGGGACAGGGGGCCCGGGGAGCTATTTTTT
TRBV11-3	TRBJ2-7	15	once	NA	CASSFPHGAINKQYF	TGTGCCAGCAGCTTCCCGCATGGGGCTATCAACAAGCAGTACTTC